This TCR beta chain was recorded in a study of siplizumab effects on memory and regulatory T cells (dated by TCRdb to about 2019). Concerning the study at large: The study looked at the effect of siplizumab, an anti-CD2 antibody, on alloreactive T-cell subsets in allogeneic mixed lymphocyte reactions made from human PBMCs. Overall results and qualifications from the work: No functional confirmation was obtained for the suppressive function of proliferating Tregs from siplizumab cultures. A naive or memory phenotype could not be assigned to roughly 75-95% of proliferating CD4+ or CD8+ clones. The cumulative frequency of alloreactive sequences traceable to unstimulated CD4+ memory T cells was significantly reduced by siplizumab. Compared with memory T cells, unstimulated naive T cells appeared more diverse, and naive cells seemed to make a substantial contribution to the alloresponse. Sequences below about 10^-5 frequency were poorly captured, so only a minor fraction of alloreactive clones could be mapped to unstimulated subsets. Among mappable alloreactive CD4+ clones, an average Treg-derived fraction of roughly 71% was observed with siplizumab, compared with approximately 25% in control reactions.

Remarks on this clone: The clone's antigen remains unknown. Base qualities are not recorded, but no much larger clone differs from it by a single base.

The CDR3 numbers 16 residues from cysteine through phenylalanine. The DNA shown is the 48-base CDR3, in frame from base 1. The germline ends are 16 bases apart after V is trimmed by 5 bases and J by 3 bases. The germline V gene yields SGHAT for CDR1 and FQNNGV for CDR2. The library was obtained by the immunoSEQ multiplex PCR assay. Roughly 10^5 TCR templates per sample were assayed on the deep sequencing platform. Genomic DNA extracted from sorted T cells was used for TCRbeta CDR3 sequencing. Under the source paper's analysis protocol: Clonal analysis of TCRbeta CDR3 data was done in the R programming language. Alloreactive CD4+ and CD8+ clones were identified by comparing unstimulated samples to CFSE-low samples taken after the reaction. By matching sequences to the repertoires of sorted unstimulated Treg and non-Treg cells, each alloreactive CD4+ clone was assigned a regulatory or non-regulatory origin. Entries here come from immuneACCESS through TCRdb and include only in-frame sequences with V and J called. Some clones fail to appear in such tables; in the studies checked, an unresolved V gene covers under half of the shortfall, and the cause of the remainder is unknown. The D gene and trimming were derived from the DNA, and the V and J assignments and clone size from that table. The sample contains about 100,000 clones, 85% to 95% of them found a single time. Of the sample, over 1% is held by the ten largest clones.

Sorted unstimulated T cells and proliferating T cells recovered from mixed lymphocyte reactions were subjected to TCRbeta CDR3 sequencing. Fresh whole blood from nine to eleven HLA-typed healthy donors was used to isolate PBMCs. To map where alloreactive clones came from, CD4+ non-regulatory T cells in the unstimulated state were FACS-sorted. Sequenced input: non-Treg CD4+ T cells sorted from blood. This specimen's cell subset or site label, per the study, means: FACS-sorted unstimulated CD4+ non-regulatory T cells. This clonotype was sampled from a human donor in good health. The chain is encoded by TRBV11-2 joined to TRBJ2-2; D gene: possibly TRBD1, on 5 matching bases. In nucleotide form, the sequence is TGTGCCAGCAGCCGGACACCAGGTCGCGACACCGGGGAGCTGTTTTTT. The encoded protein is CASSRTPGRDTGELFF.